The sequence of this TCR beta chain was determined in a study of T cells in Graves' hyperthyroidism and ophthalmopathy. TCR beta CDR3 regions were amplified from RNA transcripts. First-round RT-PCR with HTBI primers amplified the TCR CDR3 region. TCRdb re-derived calls from the multiplex PCR reads in MiXCR, one entry per CDR3 protein. Found here are about 770,000 distinct CDR3 sequences, roughly 20% of them singletons; the top ten hold 15% to 20%. This sequence was found in a woman aged 45 to 65 with Graves' hyperthyroidism that later progressed to Graves' ophthalmopathy. Material for sequencing was blood.

Here the CDR3 reads CASSLVAGSYSGANVLTF. CDR3 coding DNA: TGTGCCAGCAGTTTGGTGGCGGGGAGTTATTCTGGGGCCAACGTCCTGACTTTC. The chain has TRBV27 and TRBJ2-6; TRBD2 is a possible D gene (6 bases). From germline, CDR1 is MNHEY and CDR2 SMNVEV (reference sequence). V was shortened by 3 bases and J by 1 base, with 16 bases between the two germline ends. The CDR3 covers 18 residues.